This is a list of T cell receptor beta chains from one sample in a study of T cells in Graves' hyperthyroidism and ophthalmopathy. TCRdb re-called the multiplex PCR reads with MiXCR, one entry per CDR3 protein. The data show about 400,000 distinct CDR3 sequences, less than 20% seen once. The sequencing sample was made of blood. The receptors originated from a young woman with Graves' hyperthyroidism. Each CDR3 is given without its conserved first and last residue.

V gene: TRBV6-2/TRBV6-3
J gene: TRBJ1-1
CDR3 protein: ASTSLWEKRTEAF

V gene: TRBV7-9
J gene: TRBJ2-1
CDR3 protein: ASSRQKAGVFASYNEQF

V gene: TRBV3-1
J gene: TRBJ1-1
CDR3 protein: ASSHTGTALGEAF

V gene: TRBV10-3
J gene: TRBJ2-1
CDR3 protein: AISGDRGSYNEQF

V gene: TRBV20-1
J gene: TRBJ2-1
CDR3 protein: SAPPPGRRSYNEQF

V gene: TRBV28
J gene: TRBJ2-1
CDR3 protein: ASSLLGDRVGNEQF

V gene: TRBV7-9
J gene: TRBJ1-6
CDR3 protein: ASSLGDSPLH

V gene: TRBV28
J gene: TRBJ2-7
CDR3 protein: ASSPRQGILTFPWGEQY

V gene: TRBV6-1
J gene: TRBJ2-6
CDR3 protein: ASSSDSGANVLT

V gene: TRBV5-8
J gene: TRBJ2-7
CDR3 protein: ASSFLSIEQY

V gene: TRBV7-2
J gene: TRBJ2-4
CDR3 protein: ASSSGGGGMNIQY

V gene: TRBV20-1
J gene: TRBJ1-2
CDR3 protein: SAGPGQGDYGYT

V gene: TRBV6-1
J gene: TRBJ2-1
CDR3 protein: ASSRGGGNEQF

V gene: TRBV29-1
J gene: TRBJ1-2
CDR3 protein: SVYEGIYGYT

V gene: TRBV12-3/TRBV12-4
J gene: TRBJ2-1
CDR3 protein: ASSLRGQVGGGVYNEQF

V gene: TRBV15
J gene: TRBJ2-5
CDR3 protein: ATSSLDPGLGGVWY

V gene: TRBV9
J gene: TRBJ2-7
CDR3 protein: ASSADGTSIYEQY

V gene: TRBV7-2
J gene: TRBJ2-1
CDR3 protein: ASSLPGARRGASGGYNEQF

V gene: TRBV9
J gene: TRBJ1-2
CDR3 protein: ASSVSLPGGSYGYT

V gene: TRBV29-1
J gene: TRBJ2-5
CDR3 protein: SVGTSVLETQY

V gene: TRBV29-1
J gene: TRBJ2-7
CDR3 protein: SASLWGEQY

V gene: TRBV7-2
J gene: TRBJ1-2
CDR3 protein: ASSGVREGGYT

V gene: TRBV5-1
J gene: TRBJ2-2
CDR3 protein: ASSWGGQNTGELF

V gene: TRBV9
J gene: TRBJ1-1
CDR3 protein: ASSVQQNTEAF

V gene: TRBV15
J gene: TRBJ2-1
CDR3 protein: ATSRVSGGTRSYNEQF